This T cell receptor (beta chain) was obtained from a study of T-cell memory formation after mild COVID-19. Across the study: TCR clusters were largely donor specific.

Study conclusions and caveats: Clones that contracted clustered mainly in CM and EM if CD4+ and in EMRA if CD8+. Later expanders leaned CD4+, whereas day 15 to 85 contracting clones were balanced CD4/CD8.

MiXCR, applied by TCRdb to the 5' RACE reads, yields one record per CDR3 protein. This table holds just over 150,000 distinct CDR3 sequences, roughly 28% found once. Only a few counts were recorded for this clonotype. Its antigen is not identified. The CDR3 consists of 16 residues. Germline V gene lookup returns CDR1 SGHVS and CDR2 FQNEAQ. V was pared by 3 bases and J by 0 bases, with 15 bases between. The chain employs TRBV7-8 and TRBJ2-7; possible D gene TRBD1, 6 bases. The sequence came from an adult woman who had mild COVID-19 (a few samples of this study predate the infection). Cell type and time point are not known. Sequencing was done on a sample of PBMCs or a T cell subset sorted from them (not recorded which). Here the CDR3 reads CASSFTGQWSSYEQYF. CDR3 bases: TGTGCCAGCAGCTTTACTGGACAGTGGAGCTCCTACGAGCAGTACTTC.